These 2 T cell receptor beta chains originate from one sample sequenced in a study of kidney transplant recipient with SARS-CoV-2 infection. TCRdb re-analysed the reads in MiXCR, keeping a single row per CDR3 protein. The sample records 250,000 or so distinct CDR3 sequences, 29% being singletons. Sequences were derived from a blood sample, sampled at baseline and on roughly day 120 from a kidney transplant recipient. The source of these receptors is a male patient between 25 and 39 years old who had COVID-19 and was a kidney transplant recipient. Some T cells may originate from the graft donor.

The V and J genes are TRBV30 and TRBJ2-3, with D possibly called TRBD1 or TRBD2 (5 bases each). V gave up 0 bases and J gave up 3 bases, with 16 bases separating them. There are 16 residues in the CDR3. Germline assignment: CDR1 GTSNPN and CDR2 SVGIG (reference sequence). The CDR3 here is CAWSVKGSIFTDTQYF. The CDR3 region has the DNA TGTGCCTGGAGTGTGAAGGGGAGTATCTTTACAGATACGCAGTATTTT.

Many counts were recorded for this clonotype. The J gene is TRBJ2-5, the V gene TRBV3-1; unclear D gene. Germline values: CDR1 LGHDT, CDR2 YNNKEL (reference sequence). The CDR3 is 17 amino acids. V was cut by 5 bases and J by 5 bases, with 24 bases left in between. This chain's CDR3 is CASSSMCPISFSETQYF. DNA of the CDR3: TGTGCCAGCAGCAGCATGTGTCCCATTTCTTTCTCTGAGACCCAGTACTTC.